This TCR beta chain originates from a study of cytomegalovirus exposure and HLA in healthy donors (dated 2017 in TCRdb). Concerning the study at large: According to an earlier analysis of 587 of the donors, some 170 million T cells yielded roughly 100 million unique TCR beta sequences and about 300 Gb of sequence data. The genetic ancestry cluster associated with self-reported Caucasian donors included about 84% of the roughly 400 genotyped donors. Along with the 666-subject first cohort, a separate validation cohort of over a hundred different subjects was used. About 5 DR-DQ haplotypes were handled as single units for association and clustering, since linkage in the cohort was strong. High-throughput TCR immunosequencing, statistical association of individual TCRs with disease status, and machine learning were combined to predict cytomegalovirus infection status. An early release covering roughly 640 HLA-typed donors comprised about 300 gigabases of sequencing data and some 79 million unique TCR sequences. HLA typing covered class I and class II loci at four-digit resolution. To decide whether each TCR beta V gene segment behaved as functional or pseudogenic, an earlier analysis of 587 of the donors relied on high-throughput TCR beta sequencing. The later analysis used no new phenotypic data to find candidate immune exposures, relying instead on TCR beta sequences and their occurrence across donors. A later genetic analysis took genome-wide SNP genotypes for 398 of the 666 donors and used that subset as a discovery cohort. To study patterns of TCR occurrence, a later analysis re-analyzed previously published TCR beta repertoires from 666 donors and added high-resolution HLA genotyping. All discovery cohort repertoires had been generated on a single sequencing platform. Typing coverage differed by locus: A, B, C, DRB1 and DQB1 were typed in about 620-640 donors, DQA1 in about 500, DPA1 in some 570, and DPB1 in around 440. The study used immunosequencing to profile the T cell repertoires of 600 to 850 subjects and linked those repertoires to cytomegalovirus serostatus. Among about 360 genotyped donors of the cohort, an average of about 240,000 unique TCR beta nucleotide sequences were sequenced per donor, about a sixth of them non-productive. Donor age, sex, ethnicity and CMV serostatus were compiled alongside the repertoire data. The aim of the study was to test whether cataloging public T cell receptors could identify signatures of past pathogen exposure. Study-wide findings and limitations: A later genetic analysis reported fewer N-insertions in productive TCRs among donors in an Asian-associated ancestry cluster than the approximately 670-donor mean. A later analysis found that HLA-associated TCR beta chains were more clonally expanded and had lower generation probabilities than equally common non-associated chains. The presence/absence analyses assumed that sequencing depth was roughly uniform across donors, and that assumption may not be true. Some IMGT-functional V segments, including TRBV6-2 and TRBV6-3, could not be told apart with the 87-base-pair reads, so those segments were excluded. Cytomegalovirus status was reported to be diagnosed by the classifier with high specificity and sensitivity in both the original and validation cohorts. Because HLA typing was unavailable for some donors at each locus, only the typed subset was used in association tests. Correlated functional status among segregating V segments might reflect linkage disequilibrium, but an unknown experimental factor could not be ruled out. A cluster of highly shared sequence variants was judged likely to represent a technical artifact of the sequencing pipeline. For the cohort, immune exposure information was limited to CMV serostatus. In an earlier analysis of fewer than 750 of the donors, most TCR beta V segments were observed in productive rearrangements about 90% or about 30% of the time, broadly matching IMGT annotations. V-gene and J-gene trimming of TCR beta chains was associated with a missense DCLRE1C variant in a later genetic analysis, and the association was replicated in an independent cohort. A further reported finding was that TCR beta sequences accurately predicted the HLA-A and HLA-B alleles for most subjects in the first cohort. The earlier analysis of nearly 600 of the donors excluded over 15 rarely observed V segments, including chromosome 9 orphons, because counts were too low. Across donors, most TCR sequences were observed very rarely, whereas some public TCRs were present in many individuals. A later analysis found that TCR association rates varied across HLA loci, with DRB1 alleles showing the most associated TCRs and HLA-C alleles the fewest. In this cohort, only TCR beta chains were sequenced, and detectable features were limited by the absence of alpha or paired-chain data. When HLA alleles, especially DR and DQ, strongly co-occurred, attributing TCR associations to individual alleles was difficult. In a later analysis, most CMV-associated TCR beta chains were found to appear HLA-restricted, with HLA associations seemingly driven largely by CMV exposure. In vitro tests confirmed that a few of the cytomegalovirus-associated TCR beta chains recognize cytomegalovirus antigens. In a later analysis, around 17,000 TCR beta sequences were associated with specific HLA alleles at a false discovery rate of 0.05. It was suggested by the authors that the approach could potentially be generalized to other disease states and immunological phenotypes. According to a later analysis, parvovirus B19, influenza, CMV and Epstein-Barr virus appeared linked to several top co-occurrence clusters. The study gave a list of under 200 TCR beta chains associated with cytomegalovirus.

As to this clone: Its antigen is unknown. No quality values exist for individual bases; no much larger clone is one base distant.

A distance of 12 bases separates the germline ends of V and J, which lose 1 base and 8 bases respectively. CDR1 and CDR2, looked up from the germline V gene (reference sequence), are LNHNV and YYDKDF. CDR3 length: 14 amino acids, cysteine to phenylalanine. The retained sequence is limited to the CDR3, 42 bases, with the frame set at the first base. The cohort consisted of some 670 healthy bone marrow donors. Cohort members were all nominally healthy when sampled, although unrecorded immune exposures were likely present. The donor was CMV seropositive and was included in the group of 289 seropositive cohort members. A peripheral blood sample was provided by each donor, and peripheral blood mononuclear cells were used for TCR beta sequencing. The Qiagen DNeasy Blood Extraction Kit was used to extract genomic DNA from the blood cell samples. Preparation of the library involved the immunoSEQ multiplex PCR assay. A mixture of 60 forward primers for TCR Vbeta segments and 13 reverse primers for TCR Jbeta segments was used in the multiplex PCR. The CDR3 region of rearranged TCR beta genes was amplified from genomic DNA by a multiplex PCR assay. On the Illumina HiSeq System, the amplified TCR beta libraries were sequenced as 87-base-pair reads. As for the authors' bioinformatics: In a later analysis, some 80 million unique TCR beta chains were counted across the 666 repertoires, and roughly 11 million of these chains were shared by at least two donors. A nearest-neighbor algorithm error-corrected the raw reads and collapsed the reads into unique sequences, merging closely related sequences to remove PCR and sequencing errors. CDR3 sequences were aligned to IMGT reference sequences to assign V, D and J gene segments. For a sequence to be retained, at least a six-nucleotide match to both a V gene segment and a J gene segment was required. Rearrangements were classified as productive when the CDR3 lacked stop codons and remained in frame with V and J, and all other rearrangements were classified as non-productive. Following IMGT convention, CDR3 was defined as the stretch from the second conserved V-encoded cysteine to the conserved J-encoded phenylalanine. The earlier analysis of around 640 of the donors excluded sequences that lacked an unambiguous match to a single V gene segment. In an earlier analysis of 500 to 750 of the donors, V segments were called functional above 56.7% productive rearrangements and were called segregating when the between-donor standard deviation exceeded 5%. To diagnose cytomegalovirus status from the catalog of TCR beta chain sequences, a statistical classification framework was built. In a later analysis, V and J genes were assigned by comparing TCR nucleotide sequences against IMGT/GENE-DB human TR gene sequences. Using the TCRdist pipeline, a later analysis assigned CDR3 sequences along with most-parsimonious VDJ recombination scenarios. In a later analysis, every TCR beta chain was defined by the combination of its CDR3 amino acid sequence and its V-gene family, and reads without a unique V-gene family were dropped. In a later analysis, approximately 640 highly shared, low-generation-probability nucleotide sequences were removed to address suspected cross-contamination and a sequencing artifact. For each public chain, a later analysis derived a clonal expansion index from normalized ranks of inferred template counts within each repertoire. In a later analysis, generation probabilities were computed using a VDJ recombination model fitted to out-of-frame rearrangements, and the results were checked against IGoR. In a later analysis, TCR-TCR, TCR-HLA and TCR-CMV co-occurrence was scored with hypergeometric tests, and a repertoire-size bias correction was applied to TCR pairs. To estimate false discovery rates, a later analysis permuted the HLA or CMV assignments 20 times. In a later analysis, co-occurring TCRs were grouped with DBSCAN, and TCRdist sequence similarity was added when clustering was performed within HLA-allele-positive subsets. Repertoires with fewer than 30,000 or more than 120,000 public chains, plus five repertoires with anomalous nucleotide sharing, were excluded from co-occurrence clustering. TCRdb carries this immuneACCESS record with in-frame sequences only. Its versions omit some clonotypes, under half of them owing to an unresolved V gene in the studies checked, with the rest unexplained. V, J and clone size reflect that table, while D and trimming were determined from the DNA. For this sample the table gives around 100,000 clones, of which around 73% were detected only once. The top ten hold over 4% of the sample.

This clonotype was obtained from a woman aged 40 to 50 in good health and CMV-seropositive. Sequencing input: PBMCs. The rearranged segments are TRBV15 and TRBJ2-1; 6 matching bases give a weak D call of TRBD2. The nucleotide sequence is given as TGTGCCACCAGCAGAGGACACTGGAGGGATGAGCAGTTCTTC. Its translation reads: CATSRGHWRDEQFF.